This T cell receptor beta chain was observed in a study of cytomegalovirus exposure and HLA in healthy donors. Researchers ran the PCR with 60 Vbeta and 13 Jbeta primers. Libraries were prepared by immunoSEQ multiplex PCR; TCRdb keeps only in-frame clonotypes and omits some of them. The table lists around 91,000 clones, 75% to 80% of them singletons. The sample consisted of PBMCs. This sequence was found in a woman between 40 and 50 years old in good health and CMV-seropositive.

The CDR3 DNA sequence: TGTGCCAGCAGCTTAGGTTTTCGGGAGCAGTACTTC. It codes for CASSLGFREQYF. The chain carries TRBV11-3 and TRBJ2-7; D not certain. The CDR3 spans 12 residues. V lost 1 base to trimming and J lost 7 bases, with 8 bases between them. Germline V gives CDR1 SGHNT, CDR2 YENEEA.